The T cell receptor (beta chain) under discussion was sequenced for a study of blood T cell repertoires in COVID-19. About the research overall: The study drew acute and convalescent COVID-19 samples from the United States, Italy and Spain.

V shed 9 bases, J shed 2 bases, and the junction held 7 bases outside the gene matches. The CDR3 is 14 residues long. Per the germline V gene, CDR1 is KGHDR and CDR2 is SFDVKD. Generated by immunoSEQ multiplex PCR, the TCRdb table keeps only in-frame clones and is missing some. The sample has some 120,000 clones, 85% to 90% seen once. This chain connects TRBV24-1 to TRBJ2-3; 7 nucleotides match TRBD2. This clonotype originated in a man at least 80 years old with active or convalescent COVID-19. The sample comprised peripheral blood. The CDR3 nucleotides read TGTGCCACCGCCCTGGGAGGGCCCACAGATACGCAGTATTTT. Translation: CATALGGPTDTQYF.